The source of this TCR beta chain is a study of blood T cell repertoires in COVID-19. From germline, CDR1 is SGDLS and CDR2 YYNGEE. V trimming: 0 bases; J trimming: 4 bases; junction bases outside the gene matches: 6. There are 15 residues in the CDR3. The table came from immunoSEQ multiplex PCR; TCRdb's copy has only in-frame clones and leaves some out. The table lists 110,000 or so clones, roughly 80% of them singletons, with 1.5% to 1.8% in the top ten. Sequences were obtained from peripheral blood. The chain joins TRBV9 to TRBJ1-2; 7 bases line up with TRBD1. The sequence was obtained from a man between 45 and 60 years old with acute or convalescent COVID-19. This CDR3 reads CASSVVVGGAYGYTF. The CDR3 DNA sequence: TGTGCCAGCAGCGTAGTCGTAGGGGGCGCCTATGGCTACACCTTC.